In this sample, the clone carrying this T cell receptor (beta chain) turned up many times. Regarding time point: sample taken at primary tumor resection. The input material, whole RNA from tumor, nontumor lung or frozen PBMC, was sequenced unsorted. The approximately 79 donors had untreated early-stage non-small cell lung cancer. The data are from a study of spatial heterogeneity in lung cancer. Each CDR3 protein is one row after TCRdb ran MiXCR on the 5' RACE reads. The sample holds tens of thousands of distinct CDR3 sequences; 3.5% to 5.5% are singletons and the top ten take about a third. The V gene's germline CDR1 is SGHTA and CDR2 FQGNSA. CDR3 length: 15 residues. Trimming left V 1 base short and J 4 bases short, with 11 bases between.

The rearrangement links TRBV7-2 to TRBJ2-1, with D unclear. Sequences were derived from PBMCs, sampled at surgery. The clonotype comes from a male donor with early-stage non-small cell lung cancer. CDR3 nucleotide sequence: TGTGCCAGCAGCTTAGAGGTTGGAGTTTACAATGAGCAGTTCTTC. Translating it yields CASSLEVGVYNEQFF.